These 12 T cell receptor beta chains originate from one sample sequenced in a study of T cells expressing NK-cell markers. TCRdb re-called the 5' RACE reads; every CDR3 protein appears as one record, without DNA. This sample contains about 550,000 distinct CDR3 sequences. Sequencing input: blood T cells: a sorted CD56 or NKG2C T cell subset, CD4+ or CD8+ T cells, or bulk PBMC T cells (not recorded which). The receptors come from a man younger than 35 in good health.

The chain combines TRBV27 with TRBJ1-6; TCRdb calls TRBD1, which cannot be checked without DNA. The CDR3 length is 15 residues. The germline gives CDR1 MNHEY, CDR2 SMNVEV (reference sequence). The CDR3 is CASSQTRQGGSPLHF.

This rearrangement joins TRBV5-6 to TRBJ2-1; the D call from TCRdb, TRBD1, cannot be confirmed without DNA. CDR1 SGHDT and CDR2 YYEEEE come from the germline V gene. The CDR3 contains 12 residues. The CDR3 here is CASSPGTGSKFF.

V usage is TRBV29-1 and J usage is TRBJ2-5; the D gene TCRdb calls, TRBD1, cannot be checked with no DNA. This CDR3 has 13 residues. The V gene's germline CDR1 is SQVTM and CDR2 ANQGSEA. CDR3 sequence: CSASGQAQETQYF.

The chain is built from TRBV7-2 and TRBJ2-7; with no DNA, the TCRdb D assignment of TRBD2 cannot be verified. The CDR3 covers 17 residues. Germline loops: CDR1 SGHTA, CDR2 FQGNSA. This CDR3 reads CASSLQGMARGTYEQYF.

This chain uses TRBV7-2 with TRBJ2-1; TCRdb returns TRBD2, unconfirmable since there is no DNA. This CDR3 is built from 15 residues. Germline CDR1 and CDR2: SGHTA and FQGNSA. CDR3 in amino acids: CASSLAFGTTTKQFF. The full variable domain, completed using reference TRBV7-2 and TRBJ2-1, is GAGVSQSPSNKVTEKGKDVELRCDPISGHTALYWYRQSLGQGLEFLIYFQGNSAPDKSGLPSDRFSAERTGGSVSTLTIQRTQQEDSAVYLCASSLAFGTTTKQFFGPGTRLTVL.

The chain combines TRBV12-3 or TRBV12-4 with TRBJ2-1; TCRdb gives TRBD1 as the D gene, but with no DNA this cannot be confirmed. The CDR3 is 14 residues long. CDR3 amino acids: CASSLGESYNEQFF.

The CDR3 loop reads CASSLVQGLPGELFF. This rearrangement joins TRBV27 to TRBJ2-2; TCRdb's assignment of TRBD1 cannot be checked, as there is no DNA. CDR3 size: 15 residues. CDR1 and CDR2 (germline): MNHEY, SMNVEV (reference sequence).

The rearrangement joins TRBV20-1 to TRBJ2-5; there is no DNA to check the TCRdb D call of TRBD2. Germline values: CDR1 DFQATT, CDR2 SNEGSKA (reference sequence). The CDR3 sequence is 14 residues long. This CDR3 reads CSARDRRASETQYF.

The rearrangement joins TRBV3-1 to TRBJ1-1; TCRdb's D call, TRBD1, is unchecked because there is no DNA. Per the germline V gene, CDR1 is LGHDT and CDR2 is YNNKEL (reference sequence). This CDR3 has 13 amino acids. CDR3: CASRTEGNTEAFF.

This chain connects TRBV29-1 to TRBJ2-1; as DNA is missing, the TRBD2 call by TCRdb cannot be tested. Germline lookup yields CDR1 SQVTM and CDR2 ANQGSEA. The CDR3 extends over 15 amino acids. The CDR3 reads CSVGGTSGAYNEQFF.

V is TRBV28 and J is TRBJ2-1; the D gene TCRdb calls, TRBD2, cannot be checked with no DNA. The CDR3 spans 14 residues. The germline V gene encodes CDR1 MDHEN and CDR2 SYDVKM. CDR3: CATLLGGSSNEQFF.

The V gene is TRBV19, the J gene TRBJ2-1; the D call of TRBD2 rests on TCRdb alone, since no DNA is present to check it. CDR1 and CDR2 from the germline V gene are LNHDA and SQIVND (reference sequence). This CDR3 contains 14 residues. Here the CDR3 reads CASSTGLVFNEQFF.